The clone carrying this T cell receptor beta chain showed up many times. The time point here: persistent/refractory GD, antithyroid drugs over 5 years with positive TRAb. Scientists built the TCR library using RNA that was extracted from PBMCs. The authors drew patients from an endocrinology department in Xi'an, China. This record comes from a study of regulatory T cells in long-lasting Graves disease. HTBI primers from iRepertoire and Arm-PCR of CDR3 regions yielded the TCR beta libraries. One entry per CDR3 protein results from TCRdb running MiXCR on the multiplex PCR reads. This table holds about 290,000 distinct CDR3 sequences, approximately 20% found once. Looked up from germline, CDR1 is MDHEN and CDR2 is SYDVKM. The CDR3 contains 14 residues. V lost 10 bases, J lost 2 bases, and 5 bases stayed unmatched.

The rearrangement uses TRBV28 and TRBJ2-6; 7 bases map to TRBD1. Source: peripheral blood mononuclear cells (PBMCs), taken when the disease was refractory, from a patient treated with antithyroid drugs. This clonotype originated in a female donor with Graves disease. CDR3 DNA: TGTGCCACTCGACAGGGACCTGGGGCCAACGTCCTGACTTTC. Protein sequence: CATRQGPGANVLTF.